One and the same sample provided the 17 T cell receptor beta chains below, sequenced in a study of CD8 T cells in ankylosing spondylitis (dated by TCRdb to about 2017). Preparation of the library involved 5' RACE. Sequencing took place on an Illumina HiSeq 2500. Using fastp trimming at Q25 and MiXCR clonotype assembly, TCRdb reanalyzed the public sequencing data and kept in-frame beta chains. One record per CDR3 amino acid sequence lists the most common genes and DNA. This sample has about 450,000 distinct CDR3 sequences in its table, and 25% to 30% of those were observed once. The top ten clones comprise over 0.8% of the sample. Antigen specificity for these receptors is unknown. Study-wide conclusions, independent of this receptor: Blood from ankylosing spondylitis patients appeared to be characterized by a TCR beta motif composed of about eight highly homologous amino acid variants.

Material for sequencing was blood, either unsorted or a sorted T cell fraction (not recorded which). The receptors derive from a male donor with ankylosing spondylitis.

CDR3 sequence reads: CASSQGQVETDTQYF. The CDR3 bases are TGCGCCAGCAGCCAGGGACAGGTTGAAACAGATACGCAGTATTTT. V and J are TRBV4-1 and TRBJ2-3; 8 bases are shared with TRBD1. CDR1 and CDR2 (germline): MGHRA, YSYEKL. The CDR3 has 15 amino acids. V dropped 3 bases and J dropped 3; count of bases not matched to a gene: 5.

About this clonotype itself: The germline gene is not matched at one end of the junction; a read error may be the cause. The V call is TRBV18, the J call TRBJ1-2, with D possibly matching TRBD1 (6 bases). This CDR3 has 12 residues. The germline gives CDR1 KGHSH, CDR2 LQKENI. This CDR3 is CASSLRGDGHTF. The CDR3 DNA reads as TGTGCCAGCTCCCTCAGGGGTGATGGCCACACCTTC.

CDR3 DNA: TGCAGCGTTGGAGCAGTGTGGGGAGCGAACACCGGGGAGCTGTTTTTT. Residues: CSVGAVWGANTGELFF. The V call is TRBV29-1, the J call TRBJ2-2, with D maybe TRBD2 (5 bases). This CDR3 has 16 residues. V was clipped by 4 bases and J by 0 bases, with 15 bases between them. Germline V gene data show CDR1 as SQVTM and CDR2 as ANQGSEA.

V gene TRBV5-1 combines with J gene TRBJ1-1; unclear D gene. Per the germline V gene, CDR1 is SGHRS and CDR2 is YFSETQ. This CDR3 spans 14 amino acids. V was shortened by 1 base and J by 4 bases, with 11 bases between the two germline ends. CDR3 protein: CASSLISDSTEAFF. The CDR3 coding sequence is TGCGCCAGCAGCTTGATCTCAGACTCCACTGAAGCTTTCTTT.

CDR3 sequence (DNA): TGTGCCATTGCCGGGACAGGGAGCTCCTACAATGAGCAGTTCTTC. It specifies CAIAGTGSSYNEQFF. The rearrangement joins TRBV5-6 to TRBJ2-1; 9 nucleotides align to TRBD1. V dropped 9 bases and J dropped 0; count of bases not matched to a gene: 7. The CDR3 runs 15 residues. Germline V lookup: CDR1 SGHDT, CDR2 YYEEEE.

This chain uses TRBV7-9 with TRBJ2-3; 8 nucleotides agree with TRBD1. The length of the CDR3 is 16 residues. CDR1 is SEHNR, CDR2 FQNEAQ, per germline (reference sequence). V lost 4 bases, J lost 3 bases, and 9 bases stayed unmatched. The CDR3 is CASSWRDRMGTDTQYF. CDR3 sequence (DNA): TGTGCCAGCAGCTGGCGGGACAGGATGGGGACAGATACGCAGTATTTT.

V gene TRBV4-1 combines with J gene TRBJ2-1; 14 bases fit TRBD2. V trimming: 2 bases; J trimming: 2 bases; junction bases outside the gene matches: 2. The CDR3 is 17 amino acids. Germline V CDR1 and CDR2: MGHRA, YSYEKL. CDR3 amino acids: CASSQRTSGRTYNEQFF. The CDR3 region has the DNA TGCGCCAGCAGCCAAAGGACTAGCGGGAGGACCTACAATGAGCAGTTCTTC.

The chain has TRBV7-9 and TRBJ2-3; tentative D call: TRBD2 (6 bases). V gave up 5 bases and J gave up 0 bases, with 12 bases separating them. Germline V lookup: CDR1 SEHNR, CDR2 FQNEAQ (reference sequence). The CDR3 runs to 15 residues. CDR3 residues: CASSRRETSTDTQYF. The DNA of the CDR3 is TGTGCCAGCAGCCGACGGGAGACTAGCACAGATACGCAGTATTTT.

This clonotype was found a few times. The chain combines TRBV12-3 or TRBV12-4 with TRBJ1-2; TRBD1 is a possible D gene (6 bases). CDR3 length: 12 amino acids. Trimming stripped 6 bases from V and 8 bases from J, with 13 bases between. The CDR3 region has the DNA TGTGCCAGCAGCTCAGGGGCCCGGGGCTACACCTTC. As protein: CASSSGARGYTF.

The chain employs TRBV20-1 and TRBJ2-3; perhaps D is TRBD1 or TRBD2 (5 bases each). V lost 5 bases to trimming and J lost 2 bases, with 17 bases between them. There are 15 residues in the CDR3. The germline gives CDR1 DFQATT, CDR2 SNEGSKA (reference sequence). The CDR3 region is CSAGRRGDATDTQYF. As DNA, the CDR3 is TGCAGTGCTGGCCGACGTGGGGACGCCACAGATACGCAGTATTTT.

The chain is built from TRBV5-6 and TRBJ2-7; 8 bases are a match to TRBD1. The ends lost 6 bases at V and 0 bases at J; junction bases unmatched: 8. Germline CDR1 SGHDT, CDR2 YYEEEE. The CDR3 contains 15 residues. The chain's CDR3 is CASTPGGTGSYEQYF. The CDR3 DNA sequence: TGTGCCAGCACCCCCGGAGGGACAGGCTCCTACGAGCAGTACTTC.

There are a few counts of this clonotype. This sequence joins TRBV12-3 or TRBV12-4 and TRBJ1-1, with TRBD1 identical over 7 bases. V was clipped by 6 bases and J by 5 bases; unmatched bases: 6. The CDR3 runs 13 residues. CDR3 in DNA: TGTGCCAGCAGCCGGCAGGGGGAAACTGAAGCTTTCTTT. Translation: CASSRQGETEAFF.

This chain joins TRBV20-1 and TRBJ1-1; D is ambiguous. Looked up from germline, CDR1 is DFQATT and CDR2 is SNEGSKA (reference sequence). Trimming pared 3 bases from V and 6 bases from J, leaving 11 bases between. The CDR3 loop spans 12 amino acids. CDR3 sequence (DNA): TGCAGTGCTAGGGCGGTAGGAGCTGAAGCTTTCTTT. Encoded protein: CSARAVGAEAFF.

This clonotype was observed at least ten times. The chain uses TRBV2 and TRBJ2-3, with 7 nucleotides matching TRBD2. The CDR3 length is 13 residues. Germline V gene data show CDR1 as SNHLY and CDR2 as FYNNEI. The V segment lost 8 bases and the J segment 4 bases; nucleotides outside the gene matches: 6. CDR3 sequence (DNA): TGTGCCAGCGGGCGGGGGAACCCAGATACGCAGTATTTT. Its translation is CASGRGNPDTQYF.

The sample holds many counts of this clonotype. V gene TRBV29-1 combines with J gene TRBJ1-1; maybe TRBD1 (5 bases). Deletions cut 6 bases from V and 3 bases from J, with 14 bases between. Germline CDR1 SQVTM, CDR2 ANQGSEA. There are 13 residues in the CDR3. The CDR3 DNA is TGCAGCGTGGGGGAAAGCAGGTACACTGAAGCTTTCTTT. It specifies CSVGESRYTEAFF.

This clonotype has a handful of counts. The rearrangement uses TRBV11-2 and TRBJ2-2; 9 bases agree with TRBD2. CDR1 and CDR2 from the germline V gene are SGHAT and FQNNGV. Unmatched junction bases numbered 6, after V lost 2 bases and J lost 8 bases. The CDR3 contains 15 residues. As DNA, the CDR3 is TGTGCCAGCAGCTTATCTAGCGGGATGTCGGGGGAGCTGTTTTTT. Translated: CASSLSSGMSGELFF. The entire variable domain, with the rest obtained from reference TRBV11-2 and TRBJ2-2, is as follows: EAGVAQSPRYKIIEKRQSVAFWCNPISGHATLYWYQQILGQGPKLLIQFQNNGVVDDSQLPKDRFSAERLKGVDSTLKIQPAKLEDSAVYLCASSLSSGMSGELFFGEGSRLTVL.

In its sample, this clonotype was seen many times. This chain links TRBV7-2 with TRBJ1-2; 10 bases match TRBD1. J was trimmed by 6 bases and V by 2 bases; bases with no gene match: 6. Germline V CDR1 and CDR2: SGHTA, FQGNSA. The CDR3 extends over 15 amino acids. CDR3 region: CASSLMGQGRNGYTF. The CDR3 DNA reads as TGTGCCAGCAGCTTAATGGGACAGGGGAGGAATGGCTACACCTTC.